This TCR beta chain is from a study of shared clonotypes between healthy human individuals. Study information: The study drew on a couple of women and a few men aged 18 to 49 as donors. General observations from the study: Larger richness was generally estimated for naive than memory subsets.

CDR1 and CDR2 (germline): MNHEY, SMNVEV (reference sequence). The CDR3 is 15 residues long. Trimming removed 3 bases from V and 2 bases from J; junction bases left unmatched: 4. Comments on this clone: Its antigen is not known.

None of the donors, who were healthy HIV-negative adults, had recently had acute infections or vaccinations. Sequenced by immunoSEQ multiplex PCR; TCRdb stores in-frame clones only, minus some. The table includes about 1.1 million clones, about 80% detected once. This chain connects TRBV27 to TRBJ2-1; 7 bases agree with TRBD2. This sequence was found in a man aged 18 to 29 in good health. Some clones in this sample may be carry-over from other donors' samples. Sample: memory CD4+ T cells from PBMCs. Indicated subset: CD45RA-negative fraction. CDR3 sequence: CASSLSGGAYNEQFF. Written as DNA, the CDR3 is TGTGCCAGCAGTTTGTCGGGAGGCGCCTACAATGAGCAGTTCTTC.